These 28 T cell receptor beta chains were sequenced from one sample in a study of lymphopenia after photon versus proton radiotherapy. Assay used: immunoSEQ multiplex PCR; TCRdb lists only in-frame clones, some missing. Among roughly 58,000 clones, 87% were seen once, and the ten largest hold 9.5% to 15%. This sample comprised peripheral blood, obtained from a patient treated with proton-based radiotherapy. These receptors were taken from a man aged 80 or over with esophageal cancer.

The chain carries TRBV7-2 and TRBJ2-1; 9 bases line up with TRBD2. This CDR3 is 14 amino acids long. CDR1 and CDR2 from the germline V gene are SGHTA and FQGNSA. The V and J ends lost 2 bases and 4 bases, in that order; junction bases with no gene match: 0. The CDR3 DNA sequence: TGTGCCAGCAGCTTAAGCGGGAGGTACAATGAGCAGTTCTTC. Translated, it gives CASSLSGRYNEQFF.

The genes are TRBV7-2 and TRBJ1-1, with D possibly TRBD1 on 6 matching bases. Germline CDR1 reads SGHTA; CDR2 reads FQGNSA. Deletions cut 7 bases from V and 3 bases from J, with 12 bases between. This CDR3 has 13 residues. The CDR3 nucleotides are TGTGCCAGCAAACAGGGTCGGGACACTGAAGCTTTCTTT. Translated, it gives CASKQGRDTEAFF.

This rearrangement joins TRBV18 to TRBJ2-7, with TRBD2 as a possible D gene (5 bases). Germline values: CDR1 KGHSH, CDR2 LQKENI. The V end lost 6 bases, the J end lost 10 bases, and 19 bases lay between the germline ends. CDR3 size: 13 residues. Written as DNA, the CDR3 is TGTGCCAGCTCCCCGGCGGGCCCGACCGTCCAGTACTTC. Amino acids: CASSPAGPTVQYF. The entire variable domain, with the rest obtained from reference TRBV18 and TRBJ2-7, is as follows: NAGVMQNPRHLVRRRGQEARLRCSPMKGHSHVYWYRQLPEEGLKFMVYLQKENIIDESGMPKERFSAEFPKEGPSILRIQQVVRGDSAAYFCASSPAGPTVQYFGPGTRLTVT.

This clone was detected a few times. V is TRBV10-3 and J is TRBJ2-1; either TRBD1 or TRBD2 may fit D (5 bases each). Trimming cost V 8 bases and J 10 bases, with 12 bases left between them. Germline loops: CDR1 ENHRY, CDR2 SYGVKD. This CDR3 has 11 residues. The chain's CDR3 is CAIGGTGEQFF. DNA of the CDR3: TGTGCCATCGGGGGTACCGGCGAGCAGTTCTTC.

The rearrangement links TRBV30 to TRBJ2-1; D may correspond to TRBD1 or TRBD2 (5 bases each). CDR3 length: 14 residues. The ends were cut back, 1 base at V and 8 bases at J, with 15 bases in the middle. Germline-derived CDR1 and CDR2 are GTSNPN and SVGIG (reference sequence). CDR3 protein: CAWSGPLRGYEQFF. The CDR3 region has the DNA TGTGCCTGGAGTGGACCATTGAGGGGCTATGAGCAGTTCTTC.

This clone was seen a handful of times. The V and J genes are TRBV27 and TRBJ2-3; no clear D. Trimming removed 6 bases from V and 6 bases from J, with 16 bases in between. Germline loops: CDR1 MNHEY, CDR2 SMNVEV (reference sequence). The CDR3 extends over 14 amino acids. Written as DNA, the CDR3 is TGTGCCAGCAGCCAACAGACCCCTTGGGATACGCAGTATTTT. As protein: CASSQQTPWDTQYF.

The rearrangement joins TRBV5-4 to TRBJ2-2; D remains ambiguous. In germline, CDR1 is SGHNT, CDR2 YYREEE (reference sequence). The CDR3 covers 14 residues. V lost 2 bases and J lost 6, with 11 bases in between. The CDR3: CASSFGFSPGELFF. CDR3 DNA sequence: TGTGCCAGCAGCTTCGGTTTTAGTCCCGGGGAGCTGTTTTTT.

The CDR3: CASSTQRVTYNEQFF. The CDR3 nucleotides read TGTGCCAGCAGCACCCAGCGGGTCACATACAATGAGCAGTTCTTC. The chain joins TRBV21-1 to TRBJ2-1; the table's D call of TRBD2 was not tested on the DNA. TRBV21-1 is deemed a pseudogene. The CDR3 spans 15 residues.

This clone was picked up a small number of times. The rearrangement links TRBV18 to TRBJ2-2, with 8 bases matching TRBD1. In germline, CDR1 is KGHSH, CDR2 LQKENI. The CDR3 runs to 18 residues. J was trimmed by 0 bases and V by 6 bases; bases with no gene match: 12. The CDR3 loop reads CASSQLRTGGTNTGELFF. The CDR3 nucleotides read TGTGCCAGCTCGCAACTAAGAACAGGGGGGACGAACACCGGGGAGCTGTTTTTT.

The chain combines TRBV7-2 with TRBJ2-1; D is perhaps TRBD2 (6 bases). V lost 8 bases and J 2 bases, leaving 13 bases between the germline ends. The CDR3 extends over 14 amino acids. Germline loops: CDR1 SGHTA, CDR2 FQGNSA. The CDR3 loop is CASQPRETYNEQFF. The CDR3 nucleotides read TGTGCCAGCCAACCACGGGAGACCTACAATGAGCAGTTCTTC. The full variable domain, its missing parts supplied by reference TRBV7-2 and TRBJ2-1, is GAGVSQSPSNKVTEKGKDVELRCDPISGHTALYWYRQSLGQGLEFLIYFQGNSAPDKSGLPSDRFSAERTGGSVSTLTIQRTQQEDSAVYLCASQPRETYNEQFFGPGTRLTVL.

The genes are TRBV11-1 and TRBJ2-3, with TRBD1 matching over 8 bases. The CDR3 has 16 residues. Looked up from germline, CDR1 is SGHAT and CDR2 is FQDESV (reference sequence). With 3 bases clipped from V and 4 bases from J, the junction kept 9 bases outside the gene matches. CDR3 nucleotide sequence: TGTGCCAGCAGCTTTTCTTGGACAGGGTTGGCAGATACGCAGTATTTT. Translating it yields CASSFSWTGLADTQYF.

V and J are TRBV7-2 and TRBJ2-7; D may be TRBD2 (5 bases). Germline CDR1 is SGHTA and CDR2 is FQGNSA. Trimming took off 5 bases at V and 4 bases at J, with 12 bases between the two ends. This CDR3 spans 13 amino acids. CDR3 DNA: TGTGCCAGCAGCCCCCGCGAGGGATACGAGCAGTACTTC. Encoded protein: CASSPREGYEQYF.

The rearrangement joins TRBV29-1 to TRBJ2-6; possibly TRBD1 for D (6 bases). V was cut by 6 bases and J by 0 bases, with 21 bases left in between. Germline V gene lookup returns CDR1 SQVTM and CDR2 ANQGSEA. This CDR3 spans 18 amino acids. This CDR3 is CSVIPEGHRSSGANVLTF. DNA for the CDR3: TGCAGCGTGATCCCCGAGGGACACCGGAGCTCTGGGGCCAACGTCCTGACTTTC. Full variable domain (rest looked up from reference TRBV29-1 and TRBJ2-6): SAVISQKPSRDICQRGTSLTIQCQVDSQVTMMFWYRQQPGQSLTLIATANQGSEATYESGFVIDKFPISRPNLTFSTLTVSNMSPEDSSIYLCSVIPEGHRSSGANVLTFGAGSRLTVL.

The chain joins TRBV7-2 to TRBJ2-3; 9 bases map to TRBD2. Germline CDR1 is SGHTA and CDR2 is FQGNSA. The CDR3 spans 14 residues. With 2 bases clipped from V and 5 bases from J, the junction kept 2 bases outside the gene matches. The CDR3 region is CASSLSTSGDTQYF. CDR3 DNA sequence: TGTGCCAGCAGCTTATCGACTAGCGGAGATACGCAGTATTTT.

This clone was detected only a few times. This chain links TRBV7-2 with TRBJ2-7, with TRBD1 as a possible D gene (5 bases). The CDR3 has 13 residues. V was shortened by 2 bases and J by 1 base, with 6 bases between the two germline ends. The germline V gene encodes CDR1 SGHTA and CDR2 FQGNSA. The CDR3 DNA is TGTGCCAGCAGCTTAAGACAGTCCTACGAGCAGTACTTC. This sequence encodes CASSLRQSYEQYF. The full variable domain, its missing parts supplied by reference TRBV7-2 and TRBJ2-7, is GAGVSQSPSNKVTEKGKDVELRCDPISGHTALYWYRQSLGQGLEFLIYFQGNSAPDKSGLPSDRFSAERTGGSVSTLTIQRTQQEDSAVYLCASSLRQSYEQYFGPGTRLTVT.

This rearrangement joins TRBV13 to TRBJ2-7; TRBD1 is a possible D gene (6 bases). The CDR3 spans 15 residues. Germline-derived CDR1 and CDR2 are PRHDT and FYEKMQ (reference sequence). V lost 3 bases and J lost 6, with 18 bases in between. The CDR3 sequence: CASSLGNRAIGEQYF. The CDR3 nucleotides are TGTGCCAGCAGCTTGGGCAACAGGGCAATTGGCGAGCAGTACTTC. Full variable domain (missing parts from reference TRBV13 and TRBJ2-7): AAGVIQSPRHLIKEKRETATLKCYPIPRHDTVYWYQQGPGQDPQFLISFYEKMQSDKGSIPDRFSAQQFSDYHSELNMSSLELGDSALYFCASSLGNRAIGEQYFGPGTRLTVT.

This clone was observed a few times. The chain carries TRBV28 and TRBJ2-3; 8 bases align to TRBD2. V lost 7 bases and J lost 6; bases outside the gene matches: 9. In germline, CDR1 is MDHEN, CDR2 SYDVKM. CDR3 length: 14 residues. Here the CDR3 reads CASMRGAPGDTQYF. In DNA form, the CDR3 reads TGTGCCAGCATGCGGGGGGCCCCAGGGGATACGCAGTATTTT. The complete variable domain, with remaining parts taken from reference TRBV28 and TRBJ2-3, reads DVKVTQSSRYLVKRTGEKVFLECVQDMDHENMFWYRQDPGLGLRLIYFSYDVKMKEKGDIPEGYSVSREKKERFSLILESASTNQTSMYLCASMRGAPGDTQYFGPGTRLTVL.

This clone was seen just once. The CDR3 here is CAISDGQGGYGYTF. CDR3 DNA: TGTGCCATCAGTGACGGTCAGGGGGGGTATGGCTACACCTTC. The chain couples TRBV10-3 to TRBJ1-2; 7 nucleotides line up with TRBD1. The CDR3 has 14 residues. V lost 3 bases to trimming and J lost 5 bases; unmatched junction nucleotides: 6. CDR1 ENHRY and CDR2 SYGVKD come from the germline V gene.

The chain joins TRBV28 to TRBJ1-1, with D hard to call. The CDR3 is 15 amino acids. Germline CDR1 and CDR2: MDHEN and SYDVKM. The V end was cut by 10 bases, the J end by 2 bases, with 20 bases between. The CDR3 here is CANRSPFQSNTEAFF. CDR3 bases: TGTGCCAACCGATCCCCTTTCCAATCTAACACTGAAGCTTTCTTT.

The rearrangement joins TRBV10-3 to TRBJ2-1; D is possibly TRBD2 (5 bases). The germline V gene has CDR1 ENHRY and CDR2 SYGVKD. The length of the CDR3 is 15 residues. The V end was cut by 5 bases, the J end by 2 bases, with 13 bases between. Here the CDR3 reads CAISKNAGAYNEQFF. The DNA for the CDR3 is TGTGCCATCAGTAAAAACGCCGGGGCCTACAATGAGCAGTTCTTC.

As to this clone: The junction differs from germline at one of its ends, possibly a read error. The V gene is TRBV27, the J gene TRBJ2-5, with TRBD2 as a possible D gene (6 bases). Germline V gives CDR1 MNHEY, CDR2 SMNVEV (reference sequence). This CDR3 spans 19 amino acids. The CDR3 loop is CVSSKYRARERTLQETQYF. The CDR3 DNA is TGTGTCAGCAGTAAATATCGGGCCCGGGAGAGAACCTTACAAGAGACCCAGTACTTC.

In this sample, this clone turned up once. This chain joins TRBV15 and TRBJ2-7, with 9 bases matching TRBD2. Germline assignment: CDR1 LNHNV and CDR2 YYDKDF (reference sequence). This CDR3 has 16 amino acids. Trimming at V came to 0 bases and at J to 4 bases, leaving 7 bases not matched to a gene. CDR3 in amino acids: CATSRDTSGRWYEQYF. CDR3 in DNA: TGTGCCACCAGCAGAGATACCAGCGGGAGGTGGTACGAGCAGTACTTC.

The chain is built from TRBV7-3 and TRBJ1-1; TRBD1 matches 7 bases. CDR1 is SGHTA, CDR2 FQGTGA, per germline. CDR3 size: 12 residues. J lost 9 bases, V lost 2 bases, and 3 bases had no gene match. The CDR3 loop is CASSLSGQQAFF. Written as DNA, the CDR3 is TGTGCCAGCAGCTTATCGGGACAGCAAGCTTTCTTT. Based on the CDR3 plus reference TRBV7-3 and TRBJ1-1, the full variable domain is GAGVSQTPSNKVTEKGKYVELRCDPISGHTALYWYRQSLGQGPEFLIYFQGTGAADDSGLPNDRFFAVRPEGSVSTLKIQRTERGDSAVYLCASSLSGQQAFFGQGTRLTVV.

V usage is TRBV30 and J usage is TRBJ1-5, with D hard to call. Germline V gene data show CDR1 as GTSNPN and CDR2 as SVGIG (reference sequence). The CDR3 sequence is 14 residues long. The V end lost 8 bases, the J end lost 6 bases, and 20 bases lay between the germline ends. The CDR3 region is CAGTPKGRSQPQHF. The CDR3 nucleotides read TGTGCCGGCACCCCGAAAGGGCGAAGTCAGCCCCAGCATTTT.

V and J are TRBV5-5 and TRBJ2-3, with D tentatively TRBD1 (6 bases). CDR3 length: 15 residues. With 2 bases removed from V and 6 bases from J, the gap between germline ends came to 16 bases. The V gene's germline CDR1 is SGHKS and CDR2 YYEKEE (reference sequence). CDR3 nucleotides: TGTGCCAGCAGCTTTATCACGGACAGCAAGGATACGCAGTATTTT. It specifies CASSFITDSKDTQYF.

The chain uses TRBV9 and TRBJ2-1; D gene ambiguous. Germline V gives CDR1 SGDLS, CDR2 YYNGEE. The CDR3 runs to 16 residues. With 4 bases removed from V and 0 bases from J, the gap between germline ends came to 14 bases. The DNA for the CDR3 is TGTGCCAGCAGCACCCACGCCCAGGCCTCCTACAATGAGCAGTTCTTC. Amino acid sequence: CASSTHAQASYNEQFF. Combining the CDR3 with reference TRBV9 and TRBJ2-1 gives the whole variable domain DSGVTQTPKHLITATGQRVTLRCSPRSGDLSVYWYQQSLDQGLQFLIQYYNGEERAKGNILERFSAQQFPDLHSELNLSSLELGDSALYFCASSTHAQASYNEQFFGPGTRLTVL.

V usage is TRBV7-2 and J usage is TRBJ2-7; 11 positions match TRBD2. The junction had 5 bases not matched to a gene; V was cut back by 5 bases and J by 5 bases. CDR1 and CDR2 (germline): SGHTA, FQGNSA. The CDR3 is made up of 14 amino acids. The DNA of the CDR3 is TGTGCCAGCAGCCAGGGACTAGCGGAGAACGAGCAGTACTTC. This translates into CASSQGLAENEQYF. Drawing the rest from reference TRBV7-2 and TRBJ2-7, the complete variable domain is GAGVSQSPSNKVTEKGKDVELRCDPISGHTALYWYRQSLGQGLEFLIYFQGNSAPDKSGLPSDRFSAERTGGSVSTLTIQRTQQEDSAVYLCASSQGLAENEQYFGPGTRLTVT.

CDR3 sequence: CASSPAGSSYEQYF. CDR3 nucleotide sequence: TGTGCCAGCAGCCCAGCGGGCAGCTCCTACGAGCAGTACTTC. The J gene is TRBJ2-7, the V gene TRBV9; perhaps TRBD2 as D (6 bases). This CDR3 comprises 14 residues. Germline V gene data show CDR1 as SGDLS and CDR2 as YYNGEE. Trimming took off 4 bases at V and 0 bases at J, with 11 bases between the two ends.